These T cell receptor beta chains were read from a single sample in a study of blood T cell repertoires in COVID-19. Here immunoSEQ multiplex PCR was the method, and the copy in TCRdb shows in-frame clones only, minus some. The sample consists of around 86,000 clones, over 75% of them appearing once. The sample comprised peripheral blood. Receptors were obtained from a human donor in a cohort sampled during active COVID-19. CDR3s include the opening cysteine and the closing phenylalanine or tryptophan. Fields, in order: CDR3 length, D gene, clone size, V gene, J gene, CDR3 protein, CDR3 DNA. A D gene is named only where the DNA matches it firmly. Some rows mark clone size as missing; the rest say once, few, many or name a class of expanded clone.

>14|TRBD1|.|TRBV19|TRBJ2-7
CASRIKGAPGEQYF
TGTGCCAGTAGGATCAAGGGGGCCCCAGGCGAGCAGTACTTC
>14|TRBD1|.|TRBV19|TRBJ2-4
CASKPTGGANIQYF
TGTGCCAGTAAGCCGACAGGGGGGGCAAACATTCAGTACTTC
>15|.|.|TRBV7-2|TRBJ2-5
CASSFGPYSRVTQYF
TGTGCCAGCAGCTTTGGGCCGTACTCAAGAGTGACCCAGTACTTC
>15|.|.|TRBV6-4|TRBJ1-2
CASSQDRLVNYGYTF
TGTGCCAGCAGTCAAGACAGGTTGGTCAACTATGGCTACACCTTC
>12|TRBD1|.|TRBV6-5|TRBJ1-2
CASSYGTGGYTF
TGTGCCAGCAGTTACGGGACAGGTGGCTACACCTTC
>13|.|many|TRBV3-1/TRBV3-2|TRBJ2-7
CASSQDRSYEQYF
TGTGCCAGCAGCCAAGATCGCTCCTACGAGCAGTACTTC
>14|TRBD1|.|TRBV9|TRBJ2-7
CASSGHRGLNEQYF
TGTGCCAGCAGCGGGCACAGGGGGCTCAACGAGCAGTACTTC
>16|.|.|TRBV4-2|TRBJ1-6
CASSQDRRGSGAPLHF
TGTGCCAGCAGCCAAGATCGAAGGGGGTCAGGAGCACCCCTCCACTTT
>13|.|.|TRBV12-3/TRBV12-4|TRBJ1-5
CASRPSLNQPQHF
TGTGCCAGCAGGCCCAGTTTGAATCAGCCCCAGCATTTT
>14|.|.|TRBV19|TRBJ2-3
CASSIGSVTDTQYF
TGTGCCAGTAGTATAGGTAGTGTTACAGATACGCAGTATTTT
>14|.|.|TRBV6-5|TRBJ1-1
CASRRPEGSTEAFF
TGTGCCAGCAGAAGACCGGAGGGGTCTACTGAAGCTTTCTTT
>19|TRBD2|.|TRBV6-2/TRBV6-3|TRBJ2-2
CASSYPTSGGTPNTGELFF
TGTGCCAGCAGTTACCCCACTAGCGGGGGGACTCCGAACACCGGGGAGCTGTTTTTT
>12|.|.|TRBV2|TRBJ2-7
CASSATPYEQYF
TGTGCCAGCAGTGCTACGCCCTACGAGCAGTACTTC
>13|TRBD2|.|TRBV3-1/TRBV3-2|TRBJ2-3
CASCDGGANTQYF
TGTGCCAGCTGTGACGGGGGGGCTAATACGCAGTATTTT
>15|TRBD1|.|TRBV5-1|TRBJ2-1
CASSLTGTGYNEQFF
TGCGCCAGCAGCCTAACCGGGACAGGCTACAATGAGCAGTTCTTC
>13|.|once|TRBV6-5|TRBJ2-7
CASSYRLDTPQYF
TGTGCCAGCAGTTACCGGTTGGACACACCGCAGTACTTC
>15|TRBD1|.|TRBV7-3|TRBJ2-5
CASRTGVHLDETQYF
TGTGCCAGCAGAACAGGGGTTCATCTGGACGAGACCCAGTACTTC